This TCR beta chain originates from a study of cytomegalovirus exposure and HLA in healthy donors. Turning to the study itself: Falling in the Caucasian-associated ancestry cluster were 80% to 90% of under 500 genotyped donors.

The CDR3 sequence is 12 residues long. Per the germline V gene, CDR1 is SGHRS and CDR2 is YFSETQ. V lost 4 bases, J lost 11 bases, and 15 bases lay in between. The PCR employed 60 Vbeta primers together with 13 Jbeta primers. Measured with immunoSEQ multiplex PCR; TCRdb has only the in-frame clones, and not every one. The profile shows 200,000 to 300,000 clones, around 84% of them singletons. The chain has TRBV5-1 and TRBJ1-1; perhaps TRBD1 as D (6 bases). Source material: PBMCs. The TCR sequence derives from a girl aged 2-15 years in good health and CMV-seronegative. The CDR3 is CASSPRGGRAFF. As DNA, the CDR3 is TGCGCCAGCAGCCCGCGGGGGGGCAGGGCTTTCTTT.